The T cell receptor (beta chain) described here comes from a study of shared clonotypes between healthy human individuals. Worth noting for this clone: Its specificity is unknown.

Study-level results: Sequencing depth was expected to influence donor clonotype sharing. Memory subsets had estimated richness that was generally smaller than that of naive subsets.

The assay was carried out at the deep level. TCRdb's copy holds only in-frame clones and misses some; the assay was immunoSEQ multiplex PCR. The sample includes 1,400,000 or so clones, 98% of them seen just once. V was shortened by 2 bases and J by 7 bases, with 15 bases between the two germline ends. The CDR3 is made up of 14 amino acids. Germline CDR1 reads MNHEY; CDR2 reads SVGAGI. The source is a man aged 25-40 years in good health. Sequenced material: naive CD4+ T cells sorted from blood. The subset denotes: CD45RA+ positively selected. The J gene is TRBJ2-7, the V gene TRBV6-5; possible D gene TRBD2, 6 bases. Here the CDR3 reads CASSYGPPGEEQYF. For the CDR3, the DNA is TGTGCCAGCAGTTACGGCCCTCCGGGGGAAGAGCAGTACTTC.